This T cell receptor (beta chain) is drawn from a study of blood T cell repertoires in COVID-19. The wider study: The analysed material was cDNA or gDNA that came from T cells, B-cell-depleted T cells, or PBMCs.

A few counts support this clone. Repertoires were generated with immunoSEQ multiplex PCR, while TCRdb's copy carries only in-frame clones and drops some. The sample includes 250,000 to 300,000 clones, 70% to 90% of them seen just once. Deletions cut 2 bases from V and 5 bases from J, with 9 bases between. There are 13 residues in the CDR3. Looked up from germline, CDR1 is MNHEY and CDR2 is SVGEGT. Sequenced input: peripheral blood. The chain joins TRBV6-2 or TRBV6-3 to TRBJ1-2; perhaps TRBD1 as D (5 bases). The TCR originated in a man aged 45-60 years with active or convalescent COVID-19. The CDR3 protein is CASSYGAQYGYTF. The CDR3 bases are TGTGCCAGCAGTTACGGGGCGCAGTATGGCTACACCTTC.